Given below is one T cell receptor beta chain in context. This sample was included in a study of cytomegalovirus exposure and HLA in healthy donors. The PCR used 60 Vbeta and 13 Jbeta primers. The repertoire was sequenced with immunoSEQ multiplex PCR; TCRdb's copy has only in-frame clones and lacks some. The table lists roughly 150,000 clones, approximately 86% of them singletons. There are 15 residues in the CDR3. Germline CDR1 reads SGHTA; CDR2 reads FQGNSA. With 4 bases removed from V and 4 bases from J, the gap between germline ends came to 17 bases. The sequenced sample was PBMCs. The chain is built from TRBV7-2 and TRBJ2-7; a weak D match, TRBD2 (6 bases). This TCR derives from a woman between 45 and 60 years old in good health and CMV-seropositive. The CDR3 sequence is CASSSLDKRGYEQYF. CDR3 DNA sequence: TGTGCCAGCAGCTCGCTAGATAAACGGGGGTACGAGCAGTACTTC.